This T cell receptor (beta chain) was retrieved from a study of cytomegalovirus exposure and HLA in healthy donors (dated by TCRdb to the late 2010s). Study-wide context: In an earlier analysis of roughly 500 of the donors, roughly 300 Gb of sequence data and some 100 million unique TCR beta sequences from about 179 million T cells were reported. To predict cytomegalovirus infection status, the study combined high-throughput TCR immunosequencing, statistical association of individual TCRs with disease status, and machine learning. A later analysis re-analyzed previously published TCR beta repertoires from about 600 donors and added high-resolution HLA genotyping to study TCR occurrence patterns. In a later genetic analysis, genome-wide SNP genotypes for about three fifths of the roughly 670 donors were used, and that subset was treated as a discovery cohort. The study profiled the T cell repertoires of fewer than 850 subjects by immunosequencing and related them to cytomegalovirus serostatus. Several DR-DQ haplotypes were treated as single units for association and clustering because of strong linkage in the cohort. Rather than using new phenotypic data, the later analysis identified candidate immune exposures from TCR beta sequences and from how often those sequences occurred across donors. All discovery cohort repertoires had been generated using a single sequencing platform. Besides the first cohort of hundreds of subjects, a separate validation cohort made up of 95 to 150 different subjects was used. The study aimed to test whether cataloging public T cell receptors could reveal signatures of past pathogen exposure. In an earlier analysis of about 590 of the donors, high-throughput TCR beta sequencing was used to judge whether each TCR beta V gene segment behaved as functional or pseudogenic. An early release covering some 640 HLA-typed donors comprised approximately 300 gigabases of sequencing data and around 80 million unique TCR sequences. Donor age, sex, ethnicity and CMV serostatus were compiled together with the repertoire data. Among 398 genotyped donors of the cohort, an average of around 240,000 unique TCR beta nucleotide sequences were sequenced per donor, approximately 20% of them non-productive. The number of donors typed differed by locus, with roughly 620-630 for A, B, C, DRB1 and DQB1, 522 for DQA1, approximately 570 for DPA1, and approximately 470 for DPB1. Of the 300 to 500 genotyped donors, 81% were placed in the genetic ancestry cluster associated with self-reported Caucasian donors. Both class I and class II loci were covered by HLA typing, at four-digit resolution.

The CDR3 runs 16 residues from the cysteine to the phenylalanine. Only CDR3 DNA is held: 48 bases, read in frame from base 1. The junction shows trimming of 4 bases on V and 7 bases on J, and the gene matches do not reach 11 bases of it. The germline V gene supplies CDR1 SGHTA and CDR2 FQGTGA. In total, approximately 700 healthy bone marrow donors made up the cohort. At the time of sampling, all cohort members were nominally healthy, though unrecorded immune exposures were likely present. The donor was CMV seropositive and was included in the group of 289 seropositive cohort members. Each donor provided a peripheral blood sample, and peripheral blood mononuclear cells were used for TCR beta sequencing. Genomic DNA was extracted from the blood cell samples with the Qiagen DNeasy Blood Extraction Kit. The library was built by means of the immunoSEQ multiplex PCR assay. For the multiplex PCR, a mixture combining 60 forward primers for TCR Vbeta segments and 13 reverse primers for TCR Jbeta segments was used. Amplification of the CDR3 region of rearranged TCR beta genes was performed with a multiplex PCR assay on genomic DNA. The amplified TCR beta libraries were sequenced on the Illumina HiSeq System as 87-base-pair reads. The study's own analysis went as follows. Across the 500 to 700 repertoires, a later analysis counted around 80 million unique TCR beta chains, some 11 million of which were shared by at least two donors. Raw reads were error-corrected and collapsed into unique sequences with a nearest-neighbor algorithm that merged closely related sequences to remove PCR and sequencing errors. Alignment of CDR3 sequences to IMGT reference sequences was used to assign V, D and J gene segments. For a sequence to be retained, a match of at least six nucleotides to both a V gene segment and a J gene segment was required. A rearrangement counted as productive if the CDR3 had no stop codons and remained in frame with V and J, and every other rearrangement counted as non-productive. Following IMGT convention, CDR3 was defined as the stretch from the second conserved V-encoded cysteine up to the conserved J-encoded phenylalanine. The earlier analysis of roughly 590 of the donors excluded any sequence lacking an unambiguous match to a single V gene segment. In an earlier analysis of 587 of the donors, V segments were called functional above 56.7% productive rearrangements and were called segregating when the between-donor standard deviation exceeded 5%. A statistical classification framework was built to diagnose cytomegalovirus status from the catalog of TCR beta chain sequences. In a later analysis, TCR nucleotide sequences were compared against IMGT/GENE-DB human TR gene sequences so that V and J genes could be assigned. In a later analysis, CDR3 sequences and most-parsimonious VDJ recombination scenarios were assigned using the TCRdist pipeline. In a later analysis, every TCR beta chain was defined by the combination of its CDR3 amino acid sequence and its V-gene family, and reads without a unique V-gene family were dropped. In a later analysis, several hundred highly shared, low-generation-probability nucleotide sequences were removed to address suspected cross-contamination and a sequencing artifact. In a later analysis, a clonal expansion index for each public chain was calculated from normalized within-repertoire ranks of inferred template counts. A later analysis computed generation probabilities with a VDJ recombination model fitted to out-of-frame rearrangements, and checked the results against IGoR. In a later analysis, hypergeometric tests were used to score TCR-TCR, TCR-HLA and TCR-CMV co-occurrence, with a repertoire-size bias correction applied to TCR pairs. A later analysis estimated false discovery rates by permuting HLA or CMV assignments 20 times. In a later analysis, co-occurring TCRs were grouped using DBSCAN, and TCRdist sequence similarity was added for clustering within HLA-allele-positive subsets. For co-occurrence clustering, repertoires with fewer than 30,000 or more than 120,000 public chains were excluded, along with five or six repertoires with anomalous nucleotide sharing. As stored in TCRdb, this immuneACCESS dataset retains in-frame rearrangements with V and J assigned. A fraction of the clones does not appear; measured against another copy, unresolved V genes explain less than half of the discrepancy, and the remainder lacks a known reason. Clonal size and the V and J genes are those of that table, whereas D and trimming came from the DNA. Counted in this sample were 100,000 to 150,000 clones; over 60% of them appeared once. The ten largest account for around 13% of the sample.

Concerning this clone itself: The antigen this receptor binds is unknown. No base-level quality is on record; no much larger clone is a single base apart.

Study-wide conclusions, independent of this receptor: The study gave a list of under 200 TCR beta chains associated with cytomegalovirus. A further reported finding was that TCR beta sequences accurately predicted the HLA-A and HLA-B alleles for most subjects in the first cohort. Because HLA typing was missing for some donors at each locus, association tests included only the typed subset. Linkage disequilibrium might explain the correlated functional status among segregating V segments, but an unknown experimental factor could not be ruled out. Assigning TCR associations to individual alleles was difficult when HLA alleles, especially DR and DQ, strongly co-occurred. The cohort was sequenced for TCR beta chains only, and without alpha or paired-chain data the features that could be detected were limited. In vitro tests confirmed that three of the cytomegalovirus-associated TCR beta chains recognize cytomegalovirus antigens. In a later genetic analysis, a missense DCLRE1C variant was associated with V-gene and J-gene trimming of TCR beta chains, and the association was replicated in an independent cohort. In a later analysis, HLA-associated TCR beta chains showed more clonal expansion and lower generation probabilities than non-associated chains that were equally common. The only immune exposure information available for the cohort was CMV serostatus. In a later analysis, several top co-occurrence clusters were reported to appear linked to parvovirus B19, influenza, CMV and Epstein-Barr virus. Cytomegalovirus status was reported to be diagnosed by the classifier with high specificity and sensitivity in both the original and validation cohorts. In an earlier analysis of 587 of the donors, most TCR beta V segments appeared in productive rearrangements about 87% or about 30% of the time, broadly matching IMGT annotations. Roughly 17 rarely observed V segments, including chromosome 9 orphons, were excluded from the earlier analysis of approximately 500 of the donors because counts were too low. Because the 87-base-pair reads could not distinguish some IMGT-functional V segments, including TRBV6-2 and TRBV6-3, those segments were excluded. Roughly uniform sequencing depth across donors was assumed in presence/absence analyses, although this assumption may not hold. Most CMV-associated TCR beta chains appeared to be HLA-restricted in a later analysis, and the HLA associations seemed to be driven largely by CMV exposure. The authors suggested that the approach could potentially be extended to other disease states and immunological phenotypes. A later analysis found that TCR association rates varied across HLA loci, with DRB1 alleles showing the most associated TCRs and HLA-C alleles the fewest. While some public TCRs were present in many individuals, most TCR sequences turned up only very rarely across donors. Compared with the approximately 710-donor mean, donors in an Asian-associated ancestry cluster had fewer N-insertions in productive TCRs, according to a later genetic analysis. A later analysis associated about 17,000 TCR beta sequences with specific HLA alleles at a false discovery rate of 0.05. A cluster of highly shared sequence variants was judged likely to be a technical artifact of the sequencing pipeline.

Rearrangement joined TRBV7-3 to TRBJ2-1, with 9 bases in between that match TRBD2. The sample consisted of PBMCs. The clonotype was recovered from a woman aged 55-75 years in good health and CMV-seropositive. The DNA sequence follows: TGTGCCAGCAGCTCGGAGAGGCCTAGCGGGGCTAATGAGCAGTTCTTC. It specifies CASSSERPSGANEQFF.